This passage covers 26 T cell receptor beta chains from one sample sequenced in a study of T cell responses to AZD1222 COVID-19 vaccine. The method was immunoSEQ multiplex PCR; TCRdb's version includes in-frame clones alone and lacks a portion of them. The sample contains some 130,000 clones, 88% of which appear only once. This specimen was peripheral blood, taken on day 0 of AZD1222 vaccination. These receptors all stem from an adult in good health.

This clone was recorded a few times. The gene calls are TRBV19 and TRBJ2-7; 9 nucleotides align to TRBD2. The ends lost 4 bases at V and 7 bases at J; junction bases unmatched: 5. This CDR3 has 13 residues. Germline-derived CDR1 and CDR2 are LNHDA and SQIVND (reference sequence). CDR3 loop: CASSTREGEEQYF. In nucleotides, the CDR3 is TGTGCCAGTAGTACGCGGGAGGGAGAGGAGCAGTACTTC.

The chain is built from TRBV6-5 and TRBJ2-7; 8 nucleotides align to TRBD2. J was trimmed by 4 bases and V by 4 bases; bases with no gene match: 6. This CDR3 spans 14 amino acids. Germline V lookup: CDR1 MNHEY, CDR2 SVGAGI. For the CDR3, the DNA is TGTGCCAGCAGTTCGGGGGGGGCCGGTTACGAGCAGTACTTC. It specifies CASSSGGAGYEQYF.

A remark on this clone: The same CDR3 also results from other DNA sequences found in this sample. The CDR3 region has the DNA TGCAGTGCTAGGGACGGGTACGAGCAGTACTTC. As protein: CSARDGYEQYF. The chain has TRBV20-1 and TRBJ2-7; unclear D gene. The V gene lost 3 bases and the J gene lost 4 bases, with 7 bases spanning the gap. The CDR3 is 11 residues long. CDR1 is DFQATT and CDR2 is SNEGSKA in the germline V gene (reference sequence).

This clone has a single count. V is TRBV30 and J is TRBJ2-5, with TRBD2 matching 10 bases. Losses at the gene ends were 3 bases for V and 2 bases for J; bases not matched to a gene: 9. Per the germline V gene, CDR1 is GTSNPN and CDR2 is SVGIG (reference sequence). The CDR3 extends over 16 amino acids. The CDR3 reads CAWSSLAGALQETQYF. CDR3 nucleotides: TGTGCCTGGAGCTCGCTAGCGGGGGCCTTACAAGAGACCCAGTACTTC. Variable domain in full (rest from reference TRBV30 and TRBJ2-5): SQTIHQWPATLVQPVGSPLSLECTVEGTSNPNLYWYRQAAGRGLQLLFYSVGIGQISSEVPQNLSASRPQDRQFILSSKKLLLSDSGFYLCAWSSLAGALQETQYFGPGTRLLVL.

CDR3 nucleotide sequence: TGTGCCACCAGCGAGGGGGGAGGAACTGAAGCTTTCTTT. This sequence encodes CATSEGGGTEAFF. The chain recombines TRBV15 with TRBJ1-1, with D possibly matching TRBD1 (6 bases). V lost 5 bases and J 5 bases, leaving 12 bases between the germline ends. Germline V gene lookup returns CDR1 LNHNV and CDR2 YYDKDF (reference sequence). The CDR3 length is 13 residues.

The V gene is TRBV5-1, the J gene TRBJ2-7, with TRBD1 identical over 10 bases. V lost 2 bases and J lost 4; bases outside the gene matches: 15. The CDR3 runs to 18 residues. CDR1 and CDR2 from the germline V gene are SGHRS and YFSETQ. In DNA, the CDR3 is TGCGCCAGCAGCTTCGTCCCGCCATACGGGACAGGGGTTTACGAGCAGTACTTC. Translating it yields CASSFVPPYGTGVYEQYF.

The chain carries TRBV4-1 and TRBJ1-4; D uncertain. Looked up from germline, CDR1 is MGHRA and CDR2 is YSYEKL. The CDR3 is 15 residues long. Trimming took off 3 bases at V and 0 bases at J, with 8 bases between the two ends. CDR3 amino acids: CASSQEQTTNEKLFF. In DNA form, the CDR3 reads TGCGCCAGCAGCCAGGAACAGACAACTAATGAAAAACTGTTTTTT.

This sequence joins TRBV19 and TRBJ1-5; D might be TRBD1 (5 bases). The ends were cut back, 8 bases at V and 0 bases at J, with 11 bases in the middle. Looked up from germline, CDR1 is LNHDA and CDR2 is SQIVND (reference sequence). The CDR3 extends over 14 amino acids. The DNA for the CDR3 is TGTGCCAGTCAGCAAGGGACTAGCAATCAGCCCCAGCATTTT. Its protein product is CASQQGTSNQPQHF. Drawing the rest from reference TRBV19 and TRBJ1-5, the complete variable domain is DGGITQSPKYLFRKEGQNVTLSCEQNLNHDAMYWYRQDPGQGLRLIYYSQIVNDFQKGDIAEGYSVSREKKESFPLTVTSAQKNPTAFYLCASQQGTSNQPQHFGDGTRLSIL.

The V call is TRBV6-5, the J call TRBJ2-5, with D possibly TRBD2 on 5 matching bases. V dropped 5 bases and J dropped 0 bases, with 10 bases sitting between them. There are 14 residues in the CDR3. Germline-derived CDR1 and CDR2 are MNHEY and SVGAGI. CDR3 in DNA: TGTGCCAGCAGTACCGGCGGGTACCAAGAGACCCAGTACTTC. Its translation: CASSTGGYQETQYF.

This chain links TRBV5-1 with TRBJ1-6; D is ambiguous. Trimming stripped 0 bases from V and 5 bases from J, with 9 bases between. The CDR3 spans 15 residues. Germline V gene data show CDR1 as SGHRS and CDR2 as YFSETQ. CDR3 protein: CASSLATPNNSPLHF. CDR3 nucleotide sequence: TGCGCCAGCAGCTTGGCTACGCCCAATAATTCACCCCTCCACTTT.

This clone was seen only once. The rearrangement joins TRBV2 to TRBJ1-2; unclear D gene. The germline V gene encodes CDR1 SNHLY and CDR2 FYNNEI. The CDR3 has 13 residues. V lost 4 bases to trimming and J lost 8 bases, with 14 bases between them. The DNA of the CDR3 is TGTGCCAGCAGTGTGGTTGTGGGGTTCGGCTACACCTTC. Encoded protein: CASSVVVGFGYTF. Full variable domain (rest looked up from reference TRBV2 and TRBJ1-2): EPEVTQTPSHQVTQMGQEVILRCVPISNHLYFYWYRQILGQKVEFLVSFYNNEISEKSEIFDDQFSVERPDGSNFTLKIRSTKLEDSAMYFCASSVVVGFGYTFGSGTRLTVV.

The gene calls are TRBV11-2 and TRBJ1-5; 8 bases align to TRBD1. The CDR3 contains 15 residues. CDR1 and CDR2 from the germline V gene are SGHAT and FQNNGV. V lost 6 bases, J lost 1 base, and 5 bases stayed unmatched. CDR3 DNA: TGTGCCAGCAGACAGGGGGGGAACAGCAATCAGCCCCAGCATTTT. Translated: CASRQGGNSNQPQHF.

This sequence joins TRBV5-1 and TRBJ1-5; 7 nucleotides line up with TRBD1. The CDR3 has 15 residues. Trimming at V came to 1 base and at J to 1 base, leaving 2 bases not matched to a gene. From germline, CDR1 is SGHRS and CDR2 YFSETQ. The CDR3 protein is CASSLQGVSNQPQHF. In DNA, the CDR3 is TGCGCCAGCAGCTTGCAGGGGGTGAGCAATCAGCCCCAGCATTTT.

This clone was detected only a few times. This chain connects TRBV29-1 to TRBJ2-2, with D perhaps matching TRBD1 (6 bases). CDR3 size: 14 residues. Trimming pared 5 bases from V and 0 bases from J, leaving 10 bases between. Germline CDR1 and CDR2: SQVTM and ANQGSEA. The CDR3 is CSVYRTANTGELFF. The CDR3 coding sequence is TGCAGCGTTTACCGGACAGCGAACACCGGGGAGCTGTTTTTT.

The chain links TRBV6-5 to TRBJ2-7; TRBD1 or TRBD2 may be the D gene (5 bases each). Per the germline V gene, CDR1 is MNHEY and CDR2 is SVGAGI. The CDR3 consists of 11 residues. Trimming stripped 10 bases from V and 7 bases from J, with 14 bases between. DNA of the CDR3: TGTGCCACCACAGGACTCGATGAGCAGTACTTC. It codes for CATTGLDEQYF.

The chain carries TRBV11-3 and TRBJ1-1, with 10 bases matching TRBD1. CDR1 and CDR2 from the germline V gene are SGHNT and YENEEA. The CDR3 totals 14 residues. V lost 5 bases and J lost 3; bases outside the gene matches: 3. The CDR3 here is CASSEGQGYTEAFF. The CDR3 bases are TGTGCCAGCAGCGAGGGACAGGGGTACACTGAAGCTTTCTTT.

The chain is built from TRBV30 and TRBJ1-1; no firm D call. The CDR3 is made up of 12 amino acids. Germline values: CDR1 GTSNPN, CDR2 SVGIG (reference sequence). The germline V and J ends were trimmed by 7 bases and 8 bases, with 17 bases remaining between them. This CDR3 is CASGLEGAEAFF. The CDR3 bases are TGTGCCTCGGGTCTGGAAGGTGCCGAAGCTTTCTTT.

CDR3 coding DNA: TGTGCCAGCAGCTTAGGGCTAGCGGGTGGCTACGAGCAGTACTTC. Amino acid sequence: CASSLGLAGGYEQYF. This sequence joins TRBV7-9 and TRBJ2-7; 8 nucleotides line up with TRBD2. Trimming removed 1 base from V and 3 bases from J; junction bases left unmatched: 5. The CDR3 totals 15 residues. Germline CDR1 SEHNR, CDR2 FQNEAQ (reference sequence). The whole variable domain, remainder taken from reference TRBV7-9 and TRBJ2-7, is DTGVSQNPRHKITKRGQNVTFRCDPISEHNRLYWYRQTLGQGPEFLTYFQNEAQLEKSRLLSDRFSAERPKGSFSTLEIQRTEQGDSAMYLCASSLGLAGGYEQYFGPGTRLTVT.

The chain carries TRBV3-1 (or the pseudogene TRBV3-2) and TRBJ2-5; TRBD1 is a possible D gene (5 bases). The CDR3 is 12 amino acids. The V end was cut by 3 bases, the J end by 5 bases, with 7 bases between. Germline V CDR1 and CDR2: LGHDT, YNNKEL (reference sequence). The CDR3 loop reads CASSHRAETQYF. DNA of the CDR3: TGTGCCAGCAGCCACAGGGCGGAGACCCAGTACTTC.

This clone was found a few times. The chain recombines TRBV5-1 with TRBJ2-7; 7 bases fit TRBD1. The J segment lost 7 bases and the V segment lost 4 bases, leaving 20 bases of the junction unmatched. The CDR3 covers 17 residues. Germline V lookup: CDR1 SGHRS, CDR2 YFSETQ. CDR3 DNA: TGCGCCAGCAGCCAACCCTCCGACTTTGACAGGGTCGGAGAGCAGTACTTC. Residues: CASSQPSDFDRVGEQYF.

V usage is TRBV5-5 and J usage is TRBJ2-3, with D perhaps TRBD1 (5 bases). Trimming took 2 bases from V and 0 from J, leaving 19 bases between them. Germline V lookup: CDR1 SGHKS, CDR2 YYEKEE (reference sequence). This CDR3 region has 18 residues. DNA of the CDR3: TGTGCCAGCAGCTTAGTAGCCTTTTCCAGGGCTAGCACAGATACGCAGTATTTT. This encodes CASSLVAFSRASTDTQYF.

The V gene is TRBV9, the J gene TRBJ1-4; a weak D match, TRBD1 (5 bases). From germline, CDR1 is SGDLS and CDR2 YYNGEE. The CDR3 totals 18 residues. Trimming took 2 bases from V and 0 from J, leaving 17 bases between them. CDR3 bases: TGTGCCAGCAGCGTGGGTTCCCCGACAGTTGCAACTAATGAAAAACTGTTTTTT. Amino acid sequence: CASSVGSPTVATNEKLFF.

J is TRBJ1-4 and V is TRBV6-5; D gene uncertain. Germline values: CDR1 MNHEY, CDR2 SVGAGI. V gave up 6 bases and J gave up 7 bases, with 15 bases separating them. The CDR3 runs to 14 residues. This CDR3 reads CASRTAGSGEKLFF. DNA for the CDR3: TGTGCCAGCAGGACCGCGGGCTCCGGTGAAAAACTGTTTTTT.

V and J are TRBV7-2 and TRBJ1-5; 8 bases line up with TRBD1. This CDR3 region has 15 residues. The trim removed 5 bases at V and 5 bases at J, leaving 8 bases unmatched. Germline values: CDR1 SGHTA, CDR2 FQGNSA. The CDR3: CASSRGQGGHQPQHF. CDR3 bases: TGTGCCAGCAGCAGAGGACAGGGAGGACATCAGCCCCAGCATTTT.

The genes are TRBV12-5 and TRBJ2-7; D may correspond to TRBD1 or TRBD2 (6 bases each). The germline V and J ends were trimmed by 0 bases and 7 bases, with 28 bases remaining between them. The CDR3 runs 19 residues. Germline loops: CDR1 LGHNT, CDR2 FRNRAP. The CDR3 DNA follows: TGTGCTAGTGGTTTGGTACCTTCCGGCGGGACACAACTCGGCAAGGAGCAGTACTTC. As protein: CASGLVPSGGTQLGKEQYF.

This chain links TRBV7-9 with TRBJ2-1; tentatively, D is TRBD1 or TRBD2 (5 bases each). The CDR3 contains 13 residues. Germline values: CDR1 SEHNR, CDR2 FQNEAQ (reference sequence). V lost 4 bases, J lost 6 bases, and 10 bases lay in between. The CDR3 reads CASSWDPRNEQFF. The DNA of the CDR3 is TGTGCCAGCAGCTGGGACCCCCGCAATGAGCAGTTCTTC.